One sample yielded the 21 T cell receptor beta chains listed below, sequenced in a study of response to subunit inactivated influenza vaccine. One entry per CDR3 protein results from TCRdb running MiXCR on the RT-PCR reads. The sample holds about 780,000 distinct CDR3 sequences, about 18% seen once. The sample consisted of PBMCs from blood, taken 5 days after vaccination. These receptors were collected from a man in his forties or fifties who received an inactivated influenza vaccine.

The chain combines TRBV18 with TRBJ1-4, with a tentative D call TRBD1 (6 bases). The CDR3 runs to 17 residues. Trimming stripped 0 bases from V and 2 bases from J, with 13 bases between. Looked up from germline, CDR1 is KGHSH and CDR2 is LQKENI. CDR3 sequence: CASSPPPWTDTNEKLFF. The CDR3 region has the DNA TGTGCCAGCTCACCACCTCCCTGGACAGATACTAATGAAAAACTGTTTTTT.

CDR3 sequence reads: CASSLGRHPGETQYF. DNA of the CDR3: TGTGCCAGCAGCTTAGGGCGACACCCGGGGGAGACCCAGTACTTC. J is TRBJ2-5 and V is TRBV7-8, with D possibly TRBD2 on 5 matching bases. V was pared by 1 base and J by 5 bases, with 14 bases between. Per germline, CDR1 SGHVS and CDR2 FQNEAQ. CDR3 size: 15 residues.

Only a few counts were recorded for this clonotype. The chain joins TRBV20-1 to TRBJ1-5, with 12 bases that match TRBD1. From germline, CDR1 is DFQATT and CDR2 SNEGSKA (reference sequence). The CDR3 sequence is 15 residues long. Trimming took 0 bases from V and 7 from J; bases not matched to a gene: 4. The DNA for the CDR3 is TGCAGTGCTAGAGAGGGGACAGGGGGCAGGCAGCCCCAGCATTTT. Translating it yields CSAREGTGGRQPQHF.

CDR3 coding DNA: TGTGCCAGCAGCAAAGGGGAGGGGGCGGCAACTAATGAAAAACTGTTTTTT. Amino acids: CASSKGEGAATNEKLFF. This chain joins TRBV21-1 and TRBJ1-4; the D call TRBD1 from the table was never checked on the DNA. TRBV21-1 is a pseudogene segment. This CDR3 spans 17 amino acids.

This clonotype has a count of ten or more. This rearrangement joins TRBV5-1 to TRBJ2-3; 8 nucleotides match TRBD1. The CDR3 is made up of 15 amino acids. Per germline, CDR1 SGHRS and CDR2 YFSETQ. The ends lost 0 bases at V and 14 bases at J; junction bases unmatched: 14. The CDR3 nucleotides read TGCGCCAGCAGCTTGGGCGGGACAGGCGGGGAGTTACGGTATTTT. Protein product: CASSLGGTGGELRYF.

The V call is TRBV20-1, the J call TRBJ1-1; D unresolved. This CDR3 region has 10 residues. Per germline, CDR1 DFQATT and CDR2 SNEGSKA (reference sequence). Trimming took off 1 base at V and 8 bases at J, with 5 bases between the two ends. The CDR3 loop is CSARVGEAFF. As DNA, the CDR3 is TGCAGTGCTAGAGTGGGGGAAGCTTTCTTT.

Ten or more counts support this clonotype. The chain couples TRBV7-3 to TRBJ2-2, with 9 bases identical to TRBD1. The CDR3 runs 15 residues. After removal of 8 bases from V and 0 bases from J, the junction contained 4 bases not matched to a gene. Germline-derived CDR1 and CDR2 are SGHTA and FQGTGA. The CDR3 sequence: CASSQGASNTGELFF. Here the CDR3 DNA reads TGTGCCAGCTCACAGGGGGCCTCGAACACCGGGGAGCTGTTTTTT.

The sample holds a few counts of this clonotype. The chain employs TRBV20-1 and TRBJ2-3, with D possibly TRBD2 on 6 matching bases. The V gene lost 4 bases and the J gene lost 2 bases, with 10 bases spanning the gap. Germline V gene lookup returns CDR1 DFQATT and CDR2 SNEGSKA (reference sequence). The CDR3 is made up of 13 amino acids. CDR3 in amino acids: CSAKRTNTDTQYF. CDR3 DNA: TGCAGTGCTAAAAGGACTAACACAGATACGCAGTATTTT.

V gene TRBV7-2 combines with J gene TRBJ2-1; TRBD2 matches 14 bases. The CDR3 has 17 amino acids. J gave up 3 bases and V 1 base, and 2 bases lay outside the gene matches. Germline loops: CDR1 SGHTA, CDR2 FQGNSA. The CDR3 protein is CASSLVGLAGVYNEQFF. The CDR3 region has the DNA TGTGCCAGCAGCTTAGTGGGACTAGCGGGAGTCTACAATGAGCAGTTCTTC.

The CDR3 region is CSAGLAGLETQYF. The CDR3 bases are TGCAGTGCGGGACTAGCGGGGTTGGAGACCCAGTACTTC. The chain links TRBV20-1 to TRBJ2-5; 13 positions agree with TRBD2. The J segment lost 5 bases and the V segment lost 6 bases, leaving 3 bases of the junction unmatched. The CDR3 has 13 residues. Germline-derived CDR1 and CDR2 are DFQATT and SNEGSKA (reference sequence).

This clonotype appeared a single time. J is TRBJ2-7 and V is TRBV5-1; 9 nucleotides align to TRBD2. The CDR3 consists of 15 residues. Germline loops: CDR1 SGHRS, CDR2 YFSETQ. V lost 3 bases to trimming and J lost 3 bases; unmatched junction nucleotides: 7. CDR3: CASSSTSGRRYEQYF. CDR3 coding DNA: TGCGCCAGCAGCTCAACGAGCGGGAGGCGCTACGAGCAGTACTTC. The full variable domain, rest sourced from reference TRBV5-1 and TRBJ2-7, is KAGVTQTPRYLIKTRGQQVTLSCSPISGHRSVSWYQQTPGQGLQFLFEYFSETQRNKGNFPGRFSGRQFSNSRSEMNVSTLELGDSALYLCASSSTSGRRYEQYFGPGTRLTVT.

At least ten counts were recorded for this clonotype. The chain recombines TRBV29-1 with TRBJ2-7, with a tentative D call TRBD1 (6 bases). V shed 6 bases and J shed 4 bases, with 13 bases lying between them. This CDR3 spans 12 amino acids. Germline V gene lookup returns CDR1 SQVTM and CDR2 ANQGSEA. CDR3 DNA: TGCAGCGTCGGACAGAACCTATACGAGCAGTACTTC. It specifies CSVGQNLYEQYF.

Many counts were recorded for this clonotype. V and J are TRBV4-3 and TRBJ1-3; perhaps TRBD1 as D (5 bases). Per the germline V gene, CDR1 is LGHNA and CDR2 is YSLEER. The length of the CDR3 is 15 residues. V was pared by 3 bases and J by 4 bases, with 13 bases between. The CDR3 bases are TGCGCCAGCAGCCACGAGGAGGGGTACGGAAACACCATATATTTT. As protein: CASSHEEGYGNTIYF.

The V gene is TRBV6-5, the J gene TRBJ2-7; TRBD2 agrees at 7 bases. V was pared by 4 bases and J by 7 bases, with 10 bases of the junction left unmatched. This CDR3 region has 14 residues. Germline CDR1 is MNHEY and CDR2 is SVGAGI. The CDR3 DNA reads as TGTGCCAGCAGTTGGGGGGGAAAGGTAGGAGAGCAGTACTTC. Its protein is CASSWGGKVGEQYF.

This clonotype has just a few counts. CDR3 protein: CASSRDRYQETQYF. Written as DNA, the CDR3 is TGTGCCAGCAGCCGGGACCGTTACCAAGAGACCCAGTACTTC. The V call is TRBV6-2 or TRBV6-3, the J call TRBJ2-5; D may correspond to TRBD1 or TRBD2 (5 bases each). V lost 6 bases and J lost 0, with 11 bases in between. From germline, CDR1 is MNHEY and CDR2 SVGEGT. CDR3 length equals 14 residues.

The V call is TRBV7-2, the J call TRBJ1-6; a possible D gene is TRBD1 (6 bases). Between the trimmed V and J ends, which lost 5 bases and 4 bases, there was a span of 12 bases. The CDR3 contains 15 residues. Germline CDR1 reads SGHTA; CDR2 reads FQGNSA. The chain's CDR3 is CASSARGWYNSPLHF. CDR3 DNA sequence: TGTGCCAGCAGCGCCAGGGGCTGGTATAATTCACCCCTCCACTTT.

This clonotype occurred a few times. The rearrangement uses TRBV5-1 and TRBJ2-7; the match to TRBD1 covers 9 bases. J was trimmed by 3 bases and V by 4 bases; bases with no gene match: 8. The CDR3 loop spans 15 amino acids. Germline values: CDR1 SGHRS, CDR2 YFSETQ. CDR3 sequence reads: CASSASGTGLYEQYF. DNA of the CDR3: TGCGCCAGCAGCGCGTCCGGGACAGGGCTCTACGAGCAGTACTTC.

This clonotype showed up just a few times. The chain has TRBV5-1 and TRBJ2-5; D ambiguous. The CDR3 has 16 residues. In germline, CDR1 is SGHRS, CDR2 YFSETQ. V was clipped by 2 bases and J by 4 bases, with 18 bases between them. As DNA, the CDR3 is TGCGCCAGCAGCTTTACGCCAGGCGGTGGCCGAGAGACCCAGTACTTC. It translates to CASSFTPGGGRETQYF.

The chain links TRBV5-6 to TRBJ1-5, with 7 bases that match TRBD1. The CDR3 runs 14 residues. V lost 2 bases to trimming and J lost 5 bases; unmatched junction nucleotides: 4. CDR1 is SGHDT, CDR2 YYEEEE, per germline. CDR3 in amino acids: CASSFWQGDQPQHF. CDR3 nucleotide sequence: TGTGCCAGCAGCTTTTGGCAGGGGGATCAGCCCCAGCATTTT. The full variable domain, its missing parts supplied by reference TRBV5-6 and TRBJ1-5, is DAGVTQSPTHLIKTRGQQVTLRCSPKSGHDTVSWYQQALGQGPQFIFQYYEEEERQRGNFPDRFSGHQFPNYSSELNVNALLLGDSALYLCASSFWQGDQPQHFGDGTRLSIL.

This clonotype was observed a handful of times. The gene calls are TRBV10-3 and TRBJ2-1, with 12 bases that match TRBD2. Germline V gene data show CDR1 as ENHRY and CDR2 as SYGVKD. This CDR3 has 18 residues. V shed 5 bases and J 3 bases; nucleotides not matched to a gene: 11. The CDR3 bases are TGTGCCATCAGTAGCTCTAGCGGGGGGGCAATTAGCTACAATGAGCAGTTCTTC. It translates to CAISSSSGGAISYNEQFF.

This clonotype showed up many times. V gene TRBV7-9 combines with J gene TRBJ2-7; D ambiguous. Germline V CDR1 and CDR2: SEHNR, FQNEAQ (reference sequence). V shed 4 bases and J shed 0 bases, with 13 bases lying between them. The CDR3 has 15 residues. The CDR3 sequence is CASSSRPYSSYEQYF. In DNA, the CDR3 is TGTGCCAGCAGCTCCCGCCCGTACAGCTCCTACGAGCAGTACTTC.